Shown below are 10 T cell receptor beta chains from a single sample sequenced in a study of Graves' ophthalmopathy and Graves' hyperthyroidism. The study amplified TCR beta CDR3 regions using RNA transcripts. After a first-round RT-PCR with HTBI primers, a second-round multiplex PCR was run. TCRdb recomputed calls from the multiplex PCR reads with MiXCR, one row per CDR3 protein. The data show hundreds of thousands of distinct CDR3 sequences, with over 20% seen just once and roughly 3.2% held by the top ten. Sequences were obtained from peripheral blood. The source is a woman under 30 with stable Graves' hyperthyroidism.

This clonotype came up many times. The V and J genes are TRBV19 and TRBJ1-1; a possible D gene is TRBD1 (5 bases). Trimming left V 8 bases short and J 4 bases short, with 17 bases between. Germline V gene sequence: CDR1 LNHDA, CDR2 SQIVND (reference sequence). This CDR3 comprises 14 residues. CDR3 in DNA: TGTGCCAGTGGGGCCAGAGGGCGGGGCACTGAAGCTTTCTTT. Amino acids: CASGARGRGTEAFF.

The chain joins TRBV19 to TRBJ1-1; D remains ambiguous. Trimming pared 4 bases from V and 0 bases from J, leaving 15 bases between. This CDR3 has 16 residues. The germline CDR1 and CDR2 sequences are LNHDA and SQIVND (reference sequence). CDR3 loop: CASSKWTPSMNTEAFF. DNA of the CDR3: TGTGCCAGTAGTAAATGGACCCCTTCAATGAACACTGAAGCTTTCTTT. Full variable domain (remainder filled in from reference TRBV19 and TRBJ1-1): DGGITQSPKYLFRKEGQNVTLSCEQNLNHDAMYWYRQDPGQGLRLIYYSQIVNDFQKGDIAEGYSVSREKKESFPLTVTSAQKNPTAFYLCASSKWTPSMNTEAFFGQGTRLTVV.

This clonotype was observed at least ten times. The V call is TRBV20-1, the J call TRBJ2-7; 13 positions match TRBD2. V shed 2 bases and J 7 bases; nucleotides not matched to a gene: 8. From germline, CDR1 is DFQATT and CDR2 SNEGSKA (reference sequence). This CDR3 spans 15 amino acids. The CDR3 DNA sequence: TGCAGTGCTAGACTTACTAGCGGGAGGGCTAGAGAGCAGTACTTC. Its translation is CSARLTSGRAREQYF.

The chain combines TRBV7-9 with TRBJ2-2; 8 nucleotides line up with TRBD1. V lost 5 bases and J lost 7; bases outside the gene matches: 9. The CDR3 loop spans 15 amino acids. CDR1 SEHNR and CDR2 FQNEAQ come from the germline V gene (reference sequence). CDR3 nucleotides: TGTGCCAGCAGCCCCCCGGACAGGGCGGTCGGGGAGCTGTTTTTT. Its protein product is CASSPPDRAVGELFF.

Only a few counts were recorded for this clonotype. The gene calls are TRBV12-3 or TRBV12-4 and TRBJ2-7; tentatively, D is TRBD2 (5 bases). This CDR3 spans 11 amino acids. Trimming cost V 5 bases and J 7 bases, with 9 bases left between them. In DNA, the CDR3 is TGTGCCAGCAGTCAGACTAAAGAGCAGTACTTC. Amino acid sequence: CASSQTKEQYF.

This clonotype appeared many times. V gene TRBV24-1 combines with J gene TRBJ1-5; a possible D gene is TRBD1 (5 bases). V lost 3 bases, J lost 3 bases, and 14 bases lay in between. The germline gives CDR1 KGHDR, CDR2 SFDVKD. CDR3 size: 16 residues. The CDR3 loop is CATSDDSVGSNQPQHF. The CDR3 nucleotides are TGTGCCACCAGTGATGACAGTGTAGGGTCCAATCAGCCCCAGCATTTT.

The chain links TRBV6-5 to TRBJ1-6; D perhaps matches TRBD1 (5 bases). CDR3 length: 18 residues. V was cut by 0 bases and J by 0 bases, with 12 bases left in between. CDR1 MNHEY and CDR2 SVGAGI come from the germline V gene. CDR3 DNA sequence: TGTGCCAGCAGTTACTCGTTTTCAGGGAGCTCCTATAATTCACCCCTCCACTTT. Translated, it gives CASSYSFSGSSYNSPLHF.

This clonotype was recorded many times. The rearrangement links TRBV20-1 to TRBJ2-7; weak D call: TRBD2 (6 bases). The CDR3 sequence is 11 residues long. V was clipped by 0 bases and J by 8 bases, with 8 bases between them. Looked up from germline, CDR1 is DFQATT and CDR2 is SNEGSKA (reference sequence). The CDR3 reads CSARETSQQYF. As DNA, the CDR3 is TGCAGTGCTAGAGAGACTAGTCAGCAGTACTTC.

In its sample, this clonotype was seen many times. V and J are TRBV12-3 or TRBV12-4 and TRBJ1-1; D not certain. Deletions cut 5 bases from V and 1 base from J, with 5 bases between. The CDR3 sequence is 12 residues long. CDR3: CASSHGNTEAFF. Written as DNA, the CDR3 is TGTGCCAGCAGTCACGGGAACACTGAAGCTTTCTTT.

The V call is TRBV28, the J call TRBJ2-7; the match to TRBD1 covers 8 bases. The CDR3 sequence is 14 residues long. Germline lookup yields CDR1 MDHEN and CDR2 SYDVKM. Written as DNA, the CDR3 is TGTGCCAGCAGTTTTAGTGTCGGGACAGGACCCTTGGACGTC. Its protein is CASSFSVGTGPLDV.